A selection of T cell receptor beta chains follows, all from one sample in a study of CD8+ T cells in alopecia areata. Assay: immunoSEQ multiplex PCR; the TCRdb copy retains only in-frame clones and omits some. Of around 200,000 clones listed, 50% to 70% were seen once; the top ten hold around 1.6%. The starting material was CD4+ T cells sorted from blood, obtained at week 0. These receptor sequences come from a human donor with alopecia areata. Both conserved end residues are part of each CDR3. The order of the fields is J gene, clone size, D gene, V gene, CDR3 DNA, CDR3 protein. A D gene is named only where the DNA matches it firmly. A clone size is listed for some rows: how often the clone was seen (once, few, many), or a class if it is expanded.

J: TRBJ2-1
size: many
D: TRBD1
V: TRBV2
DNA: TGTGCCAGCAGGACCGGGACAGGGAGAGGCAATGAGCAGTTCTTC
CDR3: CASRTGTGRGNEQFF

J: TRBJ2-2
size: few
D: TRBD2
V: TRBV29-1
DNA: TGCAGCGTTGCGACTAGCGGGGGGGTGAACCGGGAGCTGTTTTTT
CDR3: CSVATSGGVNRELFF

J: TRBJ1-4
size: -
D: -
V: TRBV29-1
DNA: TGCAGCGCCGTGGGGCAGGAGGCTCAGATTGGTGAAAAACTGTTTTTT
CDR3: CSAVGQEAQIGEKLFF

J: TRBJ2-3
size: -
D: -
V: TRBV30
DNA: TGTGCCTGGATCCGGGGGGATACGCAGTATTTT
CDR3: CAWIRGDTQYF

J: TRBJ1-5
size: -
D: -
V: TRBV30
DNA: TGTGCCTGGAGTGTCGGTGGAAGGACTCAGCCCCAGCATTTT
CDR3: CAWSVGGRTQPQHF

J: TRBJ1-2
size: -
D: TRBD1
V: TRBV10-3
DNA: TGTGCCATCAGTGAGTCCCCCGGACAGGGGGTAAACTATGGCTACACCTTC
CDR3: CAISESPGQGVNYGYTF

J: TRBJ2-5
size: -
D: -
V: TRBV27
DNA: TGTGCCAGCAGTCTTCAAACAGGGTCGGAGACCCAGTACTTC
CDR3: CASSLQTGSETQYF

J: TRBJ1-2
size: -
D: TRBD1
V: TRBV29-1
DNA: TGCAGCGTCGACAGGGTTCGGAATGGCTACACCTTC
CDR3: CSVDRVRNGYTF

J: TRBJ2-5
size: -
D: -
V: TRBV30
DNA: TGTGCCTGGAGGGGCAGGCCTAAAGAGACCCAGTACTTC
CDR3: CAWRGRPKETQYF

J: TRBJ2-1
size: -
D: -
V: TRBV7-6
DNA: TGTGCCAGCACTCCGAGGGGGGATTACAATGAGCAGTTCTTC
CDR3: CASTPRGDYNEQFF

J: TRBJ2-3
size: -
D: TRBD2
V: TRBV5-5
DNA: TGTGCCAGCAGGACTAGCGGGGGCTCCACAGATACGCAGTATTTT
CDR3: CASRTSGGSTDTQYF

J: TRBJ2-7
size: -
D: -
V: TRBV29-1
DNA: TGCAGCGTGGGCGACGGTTCCTACGAGCAGTACTTC
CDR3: CSVGDGSYEQYF

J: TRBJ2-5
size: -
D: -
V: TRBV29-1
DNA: TGCAGCGTTGCTGGCAGGGCAGCAGAGACCCAGTACTTC
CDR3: CSVAGRAAETQYF

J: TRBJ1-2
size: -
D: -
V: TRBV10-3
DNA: TGTGCCATCAGTGAGTCGGGGAGAAACTATGGCTACACCTTC
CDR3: CAISESGRNYGYTF

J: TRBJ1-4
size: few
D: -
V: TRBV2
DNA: TGTGCCAGCAGTGCAAGATTCCTACGAGGGACAACTAATGAAAAACTGTTTTTT
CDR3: CASSARFLRGTTNEKLFF

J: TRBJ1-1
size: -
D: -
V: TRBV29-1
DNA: TGCAGCGTCGCCAACACTGAAGCTTTCTTT
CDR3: CSVANTEAFF

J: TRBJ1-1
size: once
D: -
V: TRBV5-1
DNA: TGCGCCAGCAGCTTGGAGAGTTGGAGTGAAGCTTTCTTT
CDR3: CASSLESWSEAFF

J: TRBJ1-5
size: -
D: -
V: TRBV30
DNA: TGTGCCTGCGGGACCGACAATCAGCCCCAGCATTTT
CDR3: CACGTDNQPQHF

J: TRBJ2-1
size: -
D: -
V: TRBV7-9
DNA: TGTGCCAGCAGCCCCCGACAGACGAGCTCCTACAATGAGCAGTTCTTC
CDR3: CASSPRQTSSYNEQFF

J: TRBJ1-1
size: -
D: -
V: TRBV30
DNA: TGTGCCTGGAGTGTCCTCTCCCGGGAAGCTTTCTTT
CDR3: CAWSVLSREAFF

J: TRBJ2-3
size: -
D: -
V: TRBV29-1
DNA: TGCAGCGCCTCGGGCGGGGCAGGTACTCGCACAGATACGCAGTATTTT
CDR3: CSASGGAGTRTDTQYF

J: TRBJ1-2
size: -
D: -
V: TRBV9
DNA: TGTGCCAGCAGCTTCCCGGGCTACACCTTC
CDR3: CASSFPGYTF

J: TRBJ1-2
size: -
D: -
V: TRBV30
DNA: TGTGCCTGGAGTGGGCAGCCTATCTATGGCTACACCTTC
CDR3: CAWSGQPIYGYTF

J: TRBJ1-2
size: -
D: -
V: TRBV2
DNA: TGTGCCAGCAGTGAAGTTACAGGATTCAGCGGCTACACCTTC
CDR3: CASSEVTGFSGYTF

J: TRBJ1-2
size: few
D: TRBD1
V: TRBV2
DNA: TGTGCCAGGGGGGACAGTGCTAACTATGGCTACACCTTC
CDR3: CARGDSANYGYTF

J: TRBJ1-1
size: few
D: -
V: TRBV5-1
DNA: TGCGCCAGCAGCTCCGATCGGGGGCTTTTGAACACTGAAGCTTTCTTT
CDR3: CASSSDRGLLNTEAFF

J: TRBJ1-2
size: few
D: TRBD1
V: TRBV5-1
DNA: TGCGCCAGCAGCTTGGGACAGGGGATGATTGGCTACACCTTC
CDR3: CASSLGQGMIGYTF

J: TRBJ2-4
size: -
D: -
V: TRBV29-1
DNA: TGCAGCGTTGAAAGGGGGGAAAACATTCAGTACTTC
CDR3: CSVERGENIQYF

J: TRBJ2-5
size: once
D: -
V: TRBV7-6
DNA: TGTGCCAGCAGCTTAGCATTGGTAGGGATGAAGACCCAGTACTTC
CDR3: CASSLALVGMKTQYF

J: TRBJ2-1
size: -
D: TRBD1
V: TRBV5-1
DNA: TGCGCCAGCAGGGGGACAGGGACCTACAATGAGCAGTTCTTC
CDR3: CASRGTGTYNEQFF

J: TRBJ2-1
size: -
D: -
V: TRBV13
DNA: TGTGCCAGCAGCTCCATGAGAGAGGGTGAGCAGTTCTTC
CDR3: CASSSMREGEQFF

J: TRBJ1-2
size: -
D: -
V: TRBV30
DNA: TGTGCCTGGAGTCGGAAGCCTTACAGGGTAGAAAACTATGGCTACACCTTC
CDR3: CAWSRKPYRVENYGYTF

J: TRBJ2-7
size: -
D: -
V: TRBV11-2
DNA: TGTGCCAGCAGCTCGGGATACGAGCAGTACTTC
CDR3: CASSSGYEQYF

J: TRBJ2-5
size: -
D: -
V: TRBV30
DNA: TGTGCCTGGAGTGCGCGAGTGTACCAAGAGACCCAGTACTTC
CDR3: CAWSARVYQETQYF

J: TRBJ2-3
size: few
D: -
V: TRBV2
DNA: TGTGCCAGCAGTGCTACGTCAGATACGCAGTATTTT
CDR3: CASSATSDTQYF

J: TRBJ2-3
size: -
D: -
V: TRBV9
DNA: TGTGCCAGCAGCGTCAACCCCCCAGGACAGACGACCACAGATACGCAGTATTTT
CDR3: CASSVNPPGQTTTDTQYF

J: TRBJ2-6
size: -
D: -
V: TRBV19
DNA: TGTGCCAGTAGTCAGGTCACTGGGGCCAACGTCCTGACTTTC
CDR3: CASSQVTGANVLTF

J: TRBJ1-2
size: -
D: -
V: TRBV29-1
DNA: TGCAGCGTTGAGGGGGCCGATGGCTACACCTTC
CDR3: CSVEGADGYTF

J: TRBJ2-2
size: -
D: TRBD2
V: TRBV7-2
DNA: TGTGCCAGCAGCTTAGCCAGCGGGGGGGCGCGGGAGCTGTTTTTT
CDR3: CASSLASGGARELFF

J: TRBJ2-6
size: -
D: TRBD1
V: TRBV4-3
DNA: TGCGCCAGCAGCCAGACAGGGAGATCTGGGGCCAACGTCCTGACTTTC
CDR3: CASSQTGRSGANVLTF

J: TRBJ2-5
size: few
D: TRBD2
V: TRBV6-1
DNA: TGTGCCAGCAAGGGGAGGGACCAACAAGAGACCCAGTACTTC
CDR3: CASKGRDQQETQYF

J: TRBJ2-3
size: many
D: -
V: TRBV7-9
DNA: TGTGCCAGCAGCGCCCCTGCCCGCACAGATACGCAGTATTTT
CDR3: CASSAPARTDTQYF

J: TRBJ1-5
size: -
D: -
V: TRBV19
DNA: TGTGCCAGTAGTATGATTGGGGGCCGGAATCAGCCCCAGCATTTT
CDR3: CASSMIGGRNQPQHF

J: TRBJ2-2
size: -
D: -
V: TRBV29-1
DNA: TGCAGTGTAGGTCACACCGGGGAGCTGTTTTTT
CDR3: CSVGHTGELFF

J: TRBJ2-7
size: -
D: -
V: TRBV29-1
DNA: TGCAGCGTCCGAGTAGCCTACGAGCAGTACTTC
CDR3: CSVRVAYEQYF

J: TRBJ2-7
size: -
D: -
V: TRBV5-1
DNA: TGCGCCAGCAGCTCCCTCACTGGGGACGACGAGCAGTACTTC
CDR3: CASSSLTGDDEQYF

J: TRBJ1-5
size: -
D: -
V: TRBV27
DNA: TGTGCCAGCAGTTCTCGGGCCTTCGATTGGAATCAGCCCCAGCATTTT
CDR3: CASSSRAFDWNQPQHF

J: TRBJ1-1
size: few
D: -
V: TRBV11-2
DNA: TGTGCCAGCAGCTTTGAGGGCCAGGATGCTTTCTTT
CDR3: CASSFEGQDAFF

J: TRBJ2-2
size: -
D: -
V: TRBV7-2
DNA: TGTGCCAGCAGCCCAAGACGGGGTAGGACCGGGGAGCTGTTTTTT
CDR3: CASSPRRGRTGELFF

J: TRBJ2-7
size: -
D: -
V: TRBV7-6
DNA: TGTGCCAGCAGCTTAGGTGGAGGCTCCTACGAGCAGTACTTC
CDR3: CASSLGGGSYEQYF

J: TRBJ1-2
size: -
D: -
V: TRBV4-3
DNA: TGCGCCAGCAGCCAACAGGGTGATGGCTATGGCTACACCTTC
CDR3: CASSQQGDGYGYTF

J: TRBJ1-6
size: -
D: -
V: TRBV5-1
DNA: TGCGCCAGCACAGGGGATTATAATTCACCCCTCCACTTT
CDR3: CASTGDYNSPLHF

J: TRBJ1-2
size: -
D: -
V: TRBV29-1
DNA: TGCAGCGTAGGTCTGGGGGGGGCGCGGAGCTATGGCTACACCTTC
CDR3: CSVGLGGARSYGYTF

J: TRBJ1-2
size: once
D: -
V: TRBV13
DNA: TGTGCCAGCAGGCGACAGAATACTAACTATGGCTACACCTTC
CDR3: CASRRQNTNYGYTF

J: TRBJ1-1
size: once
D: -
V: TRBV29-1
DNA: TGCAGCGTTGAAGGTCTCCTTTGGAGGACTGAAGCTTTCTTT
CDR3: CSVEGLLWRTEAFF